This paragraph covers one T cell receptor (beta chain) sequence. Which antigen it targets is not known. Base qualities are not at hand, and no much larger clone is one base apart. The data originate from a study of T cells after somatic rescue of genetic block (dated by TCRdb to the early 2020s). Study-level background: What the study looked at was long-term robustness, specifically in a T-cell system that came about through somatic rescue of a genetic block in T-cell development.

The method behind the library was the immunoSEQ multiplex PCR assay. TCRdb limited this immuneACCESS table to in-frame rearrangements with V and J called. A share of clones is missing; checked studies link under half to unresolved V genes, and the rest is unexplained. A total of 45,000 to 55,000 clones appear in this sample, about 96% of them only once. The top ten clonotypes cover about 0.075% of the sample. From the cysteine through the phenylalanine, the CDR3 covers 13 amino acids. Only the CDR3 part of the read is kept: 39 bases, read in frame from the first base. CDR1 and CDR2 are read off the germline V gene as MNHEY and SVGAGI. Relative to germline, V is 2 bases shorter and J is 9 bases shorter, with 8 bases between their ends.

The chain links TRBV6-5 with TRBJ1-6; TRBD1 is possibly the D segment (5 matching bases). This TCR derives from a child in the first two years of life. The sequenced sample was peripheral blood mononuclear cells (PBMCs). The DNA sequence is TGTGCCAGCAGTTACAGGCAGGGTTCACCCCTCCACTTT. It translates to CASSYRQGSPLHF.